The table lists the clone carrying this T cell receptor beta chain with many counts. Antigen specificity is unknown. These data are taken from a study of T cells in Graves' hyperthyroidism and ophthalmopathy. Not enrolled were patients with uncontrolled infection, other autoimmune disease, pregnancy or lactation. Orbital computed tomography and thyroid ultrasound, together with serum TRAb and thyroxine and clinical symptoms, were used for diagnoses. Study results and caveats: Among thyroid clonotypes expanded above 0.001, most also appeared in blood.

Amplification of TCR beta CDR3 regions was performed using RNA transcripts as template. When the TCR CDR3 underwent first-round RT-PCR, the HTBI primer set was used. One entry per CDR3 protein, called by TCRdb with MiXCR from the multiplex PCR reads. The sample lists some 550,000 distinct CDR3 sequences; more than 15% were seen once. This CDR3 spans 17 amino acids. With 0 bases removed from V and 1 base from J, the gap between germline ends came to 15 bases. Germline CDR1 SGHRS, CDR2 YFSETQ. The chain links TRBV5-1 to TRBJ2-3; D not certain. The sequence derives from a woman aged 35 to 49 with Graves' ophthalmopathy. The sequenced sample was blood. CDR3 sequence reads: CASSLAINTVGTDTQYF. Here the CDR3 DNA reads TGCGCCAGCAGCTTGGCCATAAACACGGTGGGCACAGATACGCAGTATTTT.